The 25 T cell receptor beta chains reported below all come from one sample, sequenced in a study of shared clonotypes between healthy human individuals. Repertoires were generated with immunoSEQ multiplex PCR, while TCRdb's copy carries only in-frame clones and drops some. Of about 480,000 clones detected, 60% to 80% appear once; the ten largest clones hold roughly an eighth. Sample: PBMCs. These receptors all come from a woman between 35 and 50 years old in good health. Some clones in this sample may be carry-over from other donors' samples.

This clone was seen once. The CDR3 bases are TGCGCCAGCAGCTTGGATCTTAGCGCGCTCTACAATGAGCAGTTCTTC. Protein product: CASSLDLSALYNEQFF. The chain employs TRBV5-1 and TRBJ2-1; perhaps TRBD2 as D (5 bases). The CDR3 extends over 16 amino acids. V lost 0 bases and J lost 3, with 13 bases in between. CDR1 SGHRS and CDR2 YFSETQ come from the germline V gene.

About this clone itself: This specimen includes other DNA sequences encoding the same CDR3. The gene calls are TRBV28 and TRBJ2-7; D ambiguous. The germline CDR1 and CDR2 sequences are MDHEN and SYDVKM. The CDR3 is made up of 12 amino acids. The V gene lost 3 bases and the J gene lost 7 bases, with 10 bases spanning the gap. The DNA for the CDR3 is TGTGCCAGCAGTTTGGGAAACTATGAGCAGTACTTC. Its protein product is CASSLGNYEQYF.

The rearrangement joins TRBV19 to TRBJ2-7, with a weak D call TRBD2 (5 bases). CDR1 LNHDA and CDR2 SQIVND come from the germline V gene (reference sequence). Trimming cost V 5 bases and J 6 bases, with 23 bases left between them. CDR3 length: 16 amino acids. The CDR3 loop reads CASSSRERSSLAEQYF. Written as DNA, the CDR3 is TGTGCCAGTAGTTCAAGGGAGCGCTCCTCGCTCGCCGAGCAGTACTTC.

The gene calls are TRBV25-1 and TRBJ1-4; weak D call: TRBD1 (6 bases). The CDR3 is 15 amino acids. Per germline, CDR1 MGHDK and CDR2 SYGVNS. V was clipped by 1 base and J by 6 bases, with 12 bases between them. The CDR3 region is CASSESVGGDEKLFF. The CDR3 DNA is TGTGCCAGCAGTGAATCTGTAGGGGGTGATGAAAAACTGTTTTTT. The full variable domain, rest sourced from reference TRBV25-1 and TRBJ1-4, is EADIYQTPRYLVIGTGKKITLECSQTMGHDKMYWYQQDPGMELHLIHYSYGVNSTEKGDLSSESTVSRIRTEHFPLTLESARPSHTSQYLCASSESVGGDEKLFFGSGTQLSVL.

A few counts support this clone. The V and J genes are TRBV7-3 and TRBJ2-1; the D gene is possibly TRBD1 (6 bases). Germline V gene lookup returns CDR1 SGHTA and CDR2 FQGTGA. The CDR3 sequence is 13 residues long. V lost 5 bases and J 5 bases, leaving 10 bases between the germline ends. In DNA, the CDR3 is TGTGCCAGCAGCGGCAACAGGGACAATGAGCAGTTCTTC. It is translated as CASSGNRDNEQFF. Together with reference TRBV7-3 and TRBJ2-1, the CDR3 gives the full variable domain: GAGVSQTPSNKVTEKGKYVELRCDPISGHTALYWYRQSLGQGPEFLIYFQGTGAADDSGLPNDRFFAVRPEGSVSTLKIQRTERGDSAVYLCASSGNRDNEQFFGPGTRLTVL.

The chain's CDR3 is CASRSGTENTEAFF. In DNA, the CDR3 is TGTGCCAGCAGATCGGGGACAGAGAACACTGAAGCTTTCTTT. The rearrangement joins TRBV6-4 to TRBJ1-1, with TRBD1 matching over 7 bases. V lost 6 bases, J lost 1 base, and 5 bases stayed unmatched. The germline gives CDR1 MRHNA, CDR2 SNTAGT. The CDR3 consists of 14 residues.

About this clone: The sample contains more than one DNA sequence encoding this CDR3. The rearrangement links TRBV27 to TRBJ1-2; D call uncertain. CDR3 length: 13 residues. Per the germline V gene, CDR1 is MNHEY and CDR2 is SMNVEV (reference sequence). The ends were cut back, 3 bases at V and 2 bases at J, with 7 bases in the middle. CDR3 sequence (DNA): TGTGCCAGCAGTTTTCGCCAGAACTATGGCTACACCTTC. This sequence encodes CASSFRQNYGYTF.

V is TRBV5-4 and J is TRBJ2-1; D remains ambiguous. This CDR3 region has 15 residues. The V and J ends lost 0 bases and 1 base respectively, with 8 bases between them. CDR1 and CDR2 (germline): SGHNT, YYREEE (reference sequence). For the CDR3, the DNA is TGTGCCAGCAGCTTGGAGACGGTTTCCTACAATGAGCAGTTCTTC. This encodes CASSLETVSYNEQFF.

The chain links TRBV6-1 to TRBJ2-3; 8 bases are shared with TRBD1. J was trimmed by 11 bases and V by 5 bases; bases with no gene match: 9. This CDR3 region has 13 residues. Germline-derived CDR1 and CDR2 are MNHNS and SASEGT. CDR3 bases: TGTGCCAGCAGTCAGACAGGACAGGGCGGGCAGTATTTT. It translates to CASSQTGQGGQYF.

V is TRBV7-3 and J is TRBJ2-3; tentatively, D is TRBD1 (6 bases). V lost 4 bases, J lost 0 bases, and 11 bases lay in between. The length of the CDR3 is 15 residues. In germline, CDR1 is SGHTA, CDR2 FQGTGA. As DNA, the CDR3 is TGTGCCAGCAGCTCAGGGGTTTTCAGCACAGATACGCAGTATTTT. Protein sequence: CASSSGVFSTDTQYF.

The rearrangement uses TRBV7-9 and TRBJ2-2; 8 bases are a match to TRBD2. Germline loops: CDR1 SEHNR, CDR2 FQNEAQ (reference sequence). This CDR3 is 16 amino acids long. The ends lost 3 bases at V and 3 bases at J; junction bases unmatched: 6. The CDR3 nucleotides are TGTGCCAGCAGCTTCCTTGCGGGAGGCCACACCGGGGAGCTGTTTTTT. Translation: CASSFLAGGHTGELFF.

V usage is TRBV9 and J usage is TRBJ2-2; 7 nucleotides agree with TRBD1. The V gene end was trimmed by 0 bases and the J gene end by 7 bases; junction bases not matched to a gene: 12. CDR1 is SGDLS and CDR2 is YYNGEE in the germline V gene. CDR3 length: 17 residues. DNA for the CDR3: TGTGCCAGCAGCGTAGATAAGACAGGGTACGGGATCGGGGAGCTGTTTTTT. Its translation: CASSVDKTGYGIGELFF.

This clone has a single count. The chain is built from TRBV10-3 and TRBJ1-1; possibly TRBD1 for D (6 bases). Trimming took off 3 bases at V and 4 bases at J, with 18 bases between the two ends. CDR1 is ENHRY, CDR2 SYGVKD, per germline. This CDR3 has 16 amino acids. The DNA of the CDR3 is TGTGCCATCAGTGAAGGTTGGGGGGGCAAGGGCACTGAAGCTTTCTTT. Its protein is CAISEGWGGKGTEAFF.

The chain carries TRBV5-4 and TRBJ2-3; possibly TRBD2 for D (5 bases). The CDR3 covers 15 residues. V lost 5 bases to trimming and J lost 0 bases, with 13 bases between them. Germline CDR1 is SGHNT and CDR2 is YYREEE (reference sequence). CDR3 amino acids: CASRPTRTSTDTQYF. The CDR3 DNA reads TGTGCCAGCAGACCCACCAGGACTAGCACAGATACGCAGTATTTT.

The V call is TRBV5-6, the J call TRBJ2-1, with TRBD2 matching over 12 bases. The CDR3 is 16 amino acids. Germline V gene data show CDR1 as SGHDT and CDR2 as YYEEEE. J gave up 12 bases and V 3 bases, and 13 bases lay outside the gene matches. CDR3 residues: CASSSTSGSHRARQFF. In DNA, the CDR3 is TGTGCCAGCAGCTCGACTAGCGGGAGTCATCGTGCCCGGCAGTTCTTC.

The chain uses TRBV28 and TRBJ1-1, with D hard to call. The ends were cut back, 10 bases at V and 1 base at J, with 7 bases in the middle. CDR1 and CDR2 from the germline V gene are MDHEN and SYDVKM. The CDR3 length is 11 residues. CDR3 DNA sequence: TGTGCCACCGAAAAGAACACTGAAGCTTTCTTT. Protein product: CATEKNTEAFF.

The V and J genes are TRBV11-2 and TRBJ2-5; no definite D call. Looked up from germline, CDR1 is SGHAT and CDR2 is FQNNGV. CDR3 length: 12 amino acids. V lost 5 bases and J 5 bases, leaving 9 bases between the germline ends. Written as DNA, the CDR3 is TGTGCCAGCAGCCCGACCGGGGAGACCCAGTACTTC. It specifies CASSPTGETQYF. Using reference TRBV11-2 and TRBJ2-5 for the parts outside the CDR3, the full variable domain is EAGVAQSPRYKIIEKRQSVAFWCNPISGHATLYWYQQILGQGPKLLIQFQNNGVVDDSQLPKDRFSAERLKGVDSTLKIQPAKLEDSAVYLCASSPTGETQYFGPGTRLLVL.

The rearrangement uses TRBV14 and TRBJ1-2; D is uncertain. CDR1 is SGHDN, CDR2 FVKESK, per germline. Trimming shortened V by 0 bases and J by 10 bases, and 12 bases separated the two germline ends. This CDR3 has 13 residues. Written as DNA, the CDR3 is TGTGCCAGCAGCCAAGACAACCCTCTGGACTACACCTTC. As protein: CASSQDNPLDYTF.

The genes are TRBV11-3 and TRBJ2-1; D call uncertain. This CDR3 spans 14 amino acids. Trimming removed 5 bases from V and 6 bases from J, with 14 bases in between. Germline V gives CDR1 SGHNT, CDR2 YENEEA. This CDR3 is CASSHSGLGNEQFF. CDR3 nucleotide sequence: TGTGCCAGCAGCCACAGTGGCCTGGGCAATGAGCAGTTCTTC.

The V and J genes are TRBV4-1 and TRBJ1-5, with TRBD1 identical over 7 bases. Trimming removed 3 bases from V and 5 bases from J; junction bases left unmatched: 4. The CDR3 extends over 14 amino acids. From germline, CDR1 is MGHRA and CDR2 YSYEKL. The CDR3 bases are TGCGCCAGCAGCCAGACAGGGCCGCATCAGCCCCAGCATTTT. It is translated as CASSQTGPHQPQHF.

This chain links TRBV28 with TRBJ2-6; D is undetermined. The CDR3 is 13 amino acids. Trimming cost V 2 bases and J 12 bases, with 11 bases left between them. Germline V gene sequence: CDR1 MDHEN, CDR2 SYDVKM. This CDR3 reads CASSLPPLTVLTF. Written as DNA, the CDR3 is TGTGCCAGCAGTTTACCACCTCTGACCGTCCTGACTTTC.

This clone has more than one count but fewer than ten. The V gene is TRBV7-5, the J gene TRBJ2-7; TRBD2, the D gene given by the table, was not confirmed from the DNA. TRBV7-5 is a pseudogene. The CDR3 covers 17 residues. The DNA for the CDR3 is TGTGTCAGAAGCTTTCCGACTAGCGGGGATCTCTCCTACGAGCAGTACTTC. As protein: CVRSFPTSGDLSYEQYF.

CDR3 region: CASSLVGLGGGAGETQYF. CDR3 in DNA: TGTGCCAGCAGCTTAGTGGGGTTGGGGGGAGGCGCTGGGGAGACCCAGTACTTC. J is TRBJ2-5 and V is TRBV7-2; possible D gene TRBD2, 6 bases. CDR1 is SGHTA and CDR2 is FQGNSA in the germline V gene. V gave up 1 base and J gave up 5 bases, with 23 bases separating them. The CDR3 contains 18 residues.

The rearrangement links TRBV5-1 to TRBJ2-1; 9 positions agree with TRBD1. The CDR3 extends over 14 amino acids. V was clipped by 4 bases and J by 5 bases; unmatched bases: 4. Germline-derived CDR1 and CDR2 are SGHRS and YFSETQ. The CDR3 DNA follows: TGCGCCAGCAGCGACAGGGGGGTAAACAATGAGCAGTTCTTC. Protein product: CASSDRGVNNEQFF.

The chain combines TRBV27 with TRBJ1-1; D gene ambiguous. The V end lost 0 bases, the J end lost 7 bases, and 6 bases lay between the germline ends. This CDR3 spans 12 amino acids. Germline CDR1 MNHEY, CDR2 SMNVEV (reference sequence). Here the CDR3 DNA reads TGTGCCAGCAGTTTATCCGGCGGTGAAGCTTTCTTT. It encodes CASSLSGGEAFF.